The clone carrying this T cell receptor beta chain was detected only once. This sample was taken from a study of preoperative IRX-2 immunotherapy in early breast cancer. TCRdb's table, derived via immunoSEQ multiplex PCR, lists solely in-frame clones and lacks some. The sample carries 25,000 to 30,000 clones, about four fifths recorded once. As for treatment: preoperative locoregional IRX-2 cytokine immunotherapy. This phase Ib study tested locoregional IRX-2 cytokine immunotherapy given before surgery. This sequence was found in a human donor with breast cancer. Sampling was performed from a patient treated with IRX-2 immunotherapy.

CDR3 coding DNA: TGTGCCACCAGCAGAGATGTATCTGGGTTCGGGTACGAGCAGTACTTC. This gives the protein CATSRDVSGFGYEQYF. The V gene is TRBV15, the J gene TRBJ2-7; no firm D call. Germline V lookup: CDR1 LNHNV, CDR2 YYDKDF (reference sequence). Deletions cut 0 bases from V and 4 bases from J, with 16 bases between. This CDR3 contains 16 residues. Combining the CDR3 with reference TRBV15 and TRBJ2-7 gives the whole variable domain DAMVIQNPRYQVTQFGKPVTLSCSQTLNHNVMYWYQQKSSQAPKLLFHYYDKDFNNEADTPDNFQSRRPNTSFCFLDIRSPGLGDTAMYLCATSRDVSGFGYEQYFGPGTRLTVT.